This TCR beta chain was documented in a study of CD8 T cells in Susac syndrome (dated by TCRdb to between 2018 and 2020). At the level of the whole study: Whether CD8+ T cell activation and differentiation in Susac syndrome was antigen driven was tested using repertoire sequencing. Clonality of the CD8+ T cell repertoire was compared between over 10 healthy donors, roughly 14 Susac syndrome patients and around 16 multiple sclerosis patients.

RNA was extracted with the RNeasy kit and 0.5 to 1 ug was reverse transcribed using random hexamers. The immunoSEQ multiplex PCR assay, which covers 54 Vbeta and 13 Jbeta segments, was used to amplify TCR beta CDR3 regions. PCR amplification bias was corrected by using a synthetic template baseline for primer optimization and computational correction. Concerning the study's data processing: Reads were assigned to V, D and J genes according to IMGT and analyzed in immunoSEQ Analyzer, with only productive sequences retained. Clonality was computed as one minus Shannon entropy normalized by log2 of the number of productive unique sequences. For each patient and control, public and private clones were evaluated within the 100 most prevalent clones. Clones were defined as Susac-specific when absent from the healthy and MS cohorts, from 1,000 to 1,100 published viral clones and from other ImmuneACCESS disease sequences. The public reads were reanalyzed by TCRdb: fastp trimming at Q25, MiXCR alignment, in-frame beta chains only. Duplicate CDR3 protein sequences are folded into a single record with the most common DNA and genes. The V and J calls were determined by TCRdb, not by the authors. This sample comprises about 80,000 distinct CDR3 sequences, 94% of them detected only once. The ten largest clones add up to 0.26% of the sample.

Regarding this clonotype: It lacks a known antigen. No per-base quality is available; no much larger clone lies one base away.

Summary of the overall study and its limitations: The TCR sequencing and HLA analysis was acknowledged to have included a relatively small number of individuals.

High-throughput TCR beta sequencing profiled peripheral blood CD8+ and CD4+ T cells from healthy donors, Susac syndrome patients and multiple sclerosis patients. Healthy donors were included as age- and sex-matched controls. CD8+ TEMRA cells were enriched by FACS, while bulk CD8+ and CD4+ T cells were purified by magnetic negative isolation. Blood was drawn into EDTA tubes, processed within 24 hours, and PBMCs were isolated by density gradient centrifugation. PBMCs intended for TCR sequencing were frozen in liquid nitrogen and were later thawed in a 37 degrees C water bath. A purity of at least 90% was achieved for sorted or isolated CD4+, CD8+ and CD8+ TEMRA cells. V and J lose 4 bases and 2 bases, and a span of 10 bases separates them. Counted from cysteine to phenylalanine, this CDR3 has 14 amino acids. Of the read, only the CDR3 DNA is kept; its 42 bases are in frame from base 1. Looking up the germline V gene (reference sequence) yields CDR1 PRHDT and CDR2 FYEKMQ.

The source of this sequence is a human donor in good health. Sequencing was done on a sample of CD8+ T cells from PBMCs. The V and J segments used are TRBV13 and TRBJ2-3; the D gene is possibly TRBD2, with 6 bases matching. DNA sequence: TGTGCCAGCAGCTCCGGGGGTCCCACAGATACGCAGTATTTT. Its translation is CASSSGGPTDTQYF.